This section outlines one TCR beta chain sequence together with its context. Its specificity is unknown. Clones were sequenced by immunoSEQ multiplex PCR, and TCRdb holds only the in-frame ones, with some missing. The sample records 120,000 or so clones, 87% being singletons. These data are taken from a study of T cell responses to AZD1222 COVID-19 vaccine. Study-wide findings and caveats: Repertoires were collected only later (after the peak T cell response had occurred).

CDR3 length: 11 residues. With 4 bases removed from V and 9 bases from J, the gap between germline ends came to 9 bases. This sequence was found in an adult in good health. V usage is TRBV12-3 or TRBV12-4 and J usage is TRBJ1-1; D not certain. This specimen consisted of peripheral blood, obtained on day 0 of AZD1222 vaccination. In DNA form, the CDR3 reads TGTGCCAGCAGTTCCCTGAGCCAAGCTTTCTTT. This codes for CASSSLSQAFF.